One and the same sample provided the 25 T cell receptor beta chains below, sequenced in a study of shared clonotypes between healthy human individuals. This table comes from immunoSEQ multiplex PCR, and its TCRdb copy is limited to in-frame clones, with some not included. The sample includes about 1 million clones, 75% to 80% of them seen just once. The sequencing input was memory CD4+ T cells from PBMCs. Subset here: CD45RA-negative fraction. The receptors were sampled from a man between 18 and 29 years old in good health. Some clones in this sample may be carry-over from other donors' samples.

The chain combines TRBV27 with TRBJ2-2, with 12 bases that match TRBD2. Per the germline V gene, CDR1 is MNHEY and CDR2 is SMNVEV (reference sequence). Trimming removed 3 bases from V and 4 bases from J; junction bases left unmatched: 9. This CDR3 is 18 amino acids long. The CDR3 loop is CASSFGTSGWWSTGELFF. CDR3 DNA sequence: TGTGCCAGCAGTTTCGGGACTAGCGGGTGGTGGAGCACCGGGGAGCTGTTTTTT.

The sample holds a few counts of this clone. The chain is built from TRBV7-2 and TRBJ2-7; D is undetermined. Per the germline V gene, CDR1 is SGHTA and CDR2 is FQGNSA. This CDR3 comprises 14 residues. Trimming removed 0 bases at V and 5 bases at J, with 11 bases between. The CDR3 nucleotides read TGTGCCAGCAGCTTAGCGGCCGGGTCGGACGAGCAGTACTTC. Translating gives CASSLAAGSDEQYF.

This clone was recorded once. The chain couples TRBV28 to TRBJ1-4, with 8 bases lining up with TRBD1. Trimming removed 6 bases from V and 6 bases from J; junction bases left unmatched: 9. From germline, CDR1 is MDHEN and CDR2 SYDVKM. The length of the CDR3 is 15 residues. Written as DNA, the CDR3 is TGTGCCAGCAGCGGACAGGGCCCGGATTATGAAAAACTGTTTTTT. The encoded protein is CASSGQGPDYEKLFF.

The V call is TRBV14, the J call TRBJ1-2; D gene ambiguous. This CDR3 is 16 amino acids long. CDR1 SGHDN and CDR2 FVKESK come from the germline V gene. V lost 1 base and J 4 bases, leaving 16 bases between the germline ends. The CDR3 nucleotides read TGTGCCAGCAGCCAAGCATTTTGGGAAGGTGGCTATGGCTACACCTTC. Translation: CASSQAFWEGGYGYTF.

The chain joins TRBV18 to TRBJ1-2; 8 bases line up with TRBD1. CDR3 length equals 17 residues. V trimming: 1 base; J trimming: 3 bases; junction bases outside the gene matches: 10. Germline-derived CDR1 and CDR2 are KGHSH and LQKENI. The CDR3 sequence: CASSPLAGGEGDYGYTF. The CDR3, as DNA: TGTGCCAGCTCACCACTGGCAGGGGGCGAAGGCGACTATGGCTACACCTTC.

CDR3 DNA sequence: TGTGCCTGGAGTACCGACAGTGCCTACGAGCAGTACTTC. Protein: CAWSTDSAYEQYF. The chain recombines TRBV30 with TRBJ2-7; D perhaps matches TRBD1 (5 bases). The germline V gene has CDR1 GTSNPN and CDR2 SVGIG (reference sequence). CDR3 size: 13 residues. V was trimmed by 2 bases and J by 2 bases, leaving 10 bases between them.

The rearrangement links TRBV20-1 to TRBJ2-1, with D hard to call. Germline CDR1 reads DFQATT; CDR2 reads SNEGSKA (reference sequence). The CDR3 loop spans 11 amino acids. Trimming shortened V by 4 bases and J by 3 bases, and 4 bases separated the two germline ends. The CDR3 DNA is TGCAGTGCTACGCTCTACAATGAGCAGTTCTTC. This codes for CSATLYNEQFF.

J is TRBJ1-2 and V is TRBV12-1. TRBV12-1 has pseudogene status. The CDR3 has 15 amino acids. This CDR3 is CASSFAIKENYGYTF. CDR3 nucleotide sequence: TGTGCCAGCAGCTTTGCCATCAAAGAGAACTATGGCTACACCTTC.

As for this clone: With a much larger clone just one base away, this may be a read error. This CDR3 reads CASSSGNTIYF. CDR3 nucleotide sequence: TGTGCCAGCAGCTCCGGAAACACCATATATTTT. V is TRBV7-8 and J is TRBJ1-3; D unresolved. V was shortened by 4 bases and J by 4 bases, with 2 bases between the two germline ends. The length of the CDR3 is 11 residues. Germline V gene lookup returns CDR1 SGHVS and CDR2 FQNEAQ.

In DNA, the CDR3 is TGTGCCAGCAGCTCGCAGACTAGCGGGAGGGGGCAGTACTTC. This translates into CASSSQTSGRGQYF. J is TRBJ2-7 and V is TRBV11-3; 14 nucleotides match TRBD2. The trim removed 4 bases at V and 9 bases at J, leaving 5 bases unmatched. Germline CDR1 is SGHNT and CDR2 is YENEEA. This CDR3 contains 14 residues.

This sequence joins TRBV19 and TRBJ1-5; no reliable D call. This CDR3 region has 14 residues. CDR1 is LNHDA, CDR2 SQIVND, per germline (reference sequence). The germline V and J ends were trimmed by 3 bases and 0 bases, with 6 bases remaining between them. CDR3: CASSILYSNQPQHF. The CDR3 DNA sequence: TGTGCCAGTAGTATTCTTTATAGCAATCAGCCCCAGCATTTT.

The chain employs TRBV10-3 and TRBJ2-5; D perhaps matches TRBD1 (5 bases). CDR1 and CDR2 (germline): ENHRY, SYGVKD. The V end was cut by 6 bases, the J end by 0 bases, with 11 bases between. There are 14 residues in the CDR3. In DNA form, the CDR3 reads TGTGCCATCAGCCAGGGAAGGGACCAAGAGACCCAGTACTTC. Amino acid sequence: CAISQGRDQETQYF.

The sample holds one count of this clone. The rearrangement uses TRBV5-1 and TRBJ2-7; D gene unclear. The V gene's germline CDR1 is SGHRS and CDR2 YFSETQ. CDR3 length: 13 amino acids. V was trimmed by 3 bases and J by 1 base, leaving 8 bases between them. CDR3 loop: CASSSANSYEQYF. CDR3 nucleotides: TGCGCCAGCAGCTCAGCGAATTCCTACGAGCAGTACTTC.

A few counts support this clone. This chain uses TRBV5-5 with TRBJ2-5; D is perhaps TRBD2 (6 bases). Trimming cost V 0 bases and J 4 bases, with 16 bases left between them. The CDR3 covers 16 residues. Germline lookup yields CDR1 SGHKS and CDR2 YYEKEE (reference sequence). The CDR3 region has the DNA TGTGCCAGCAGCTTGGTGCCCGGGGTGCGGGGAGAGACCCAGTACTTC. It specifies CASSLVPGVRGETQYF.

This clone has more than one count but fewer than ten. The chain links TRBV2 to TRBJ2-2; D perhaps matches TRBD2 (5 bases). Germline values: CDR1 SNHLY, CDR2 FYNNEI. V was cut by 6 bases and J by 1 base, with 18 bases left in between. The CDR3 totals 17 residues. The CDR3 reads CASSPFSSAQNTGELFF. The DNA for the CDR3 is TGTGCCAGCAGCCCCTTCAGTAGCGCCCAGAACACCGGGGAGCTGTTTTTT. Filled out from reference TRBV2 and TRBJ2-2, the complete variable domain reads EPEVTQTPSHQVTQMGQEVILRCVPISNHLYFYWYRQILGQKVEFLVSFYNNEISEKSEIFDDQFSVERPDGSNFTLKIRSTKLEDSAMYFCASSPFSSAQNTGELFFGEGSRLTVL.

This clone was found once. This chain joins TRBV9 and TRBJ2-1; TRBD1 matches at 7 bases. The CDR3 is made up of 15 amino acids. The trim removed 0 bases at V and 4 bases at J, leaving 4 bases unmatched. Per the germline V gene, CDR1 is SGDLS and CDR2 is YYNGEE. The CDR3 protein is CASSVDGQVYNEQFF. CDR3 DNA: TGTGCCAGCAGCGTAGACGGACAGGTGTACAATGAGCAGTTCTTC.

CDR3 residues: CASSYIGGSAYNEQFF. DNA of the CDR3: TGTGCCAGCAGTTACATCGGCGGGAGCGCCTACAATGAGCAGTTCTTC. The rearrangement joins TRBV6-5 to TRBJ2-1, with 7 bases matching TRBD2. Germline V CDR1 and CDR2: MNHEY, SVGAGI. This CDR3 region has 16 residues. Germline trimming cut 2 bases from V and 2 bases from J; bases unmatched to any gene: 6.

This clone appeared a few times. The chain combines TRBV6-5 with TRBJ2-1; possibly TRBD1 for D (5 bases). Germline CDR1 reads MNHEY; CDR2 reads SVGAGI. The ends were cut back, 8 bases at V and 0 bases at J, with 14 bases in the middle. This CDR3 is built from 15 residues. The DNA for the CDR3 is TGTGCCAGCCCTGTGGGGCTAAGCTCCTACAATGAGCAGTTCTTC. It translates to CASPVGLSSYNEQFF.

The chain couples TRBV5-1 to TRBJ1-1; TRBD1 is a possible D gene (5 bases). V dropped 3 bases and J dropped 4 bases, with 10 bases sitting between them. Germline V CDR1 and CDR2: SGHRS, YFSETQ. This CDR3 is 13 amino acids long. The CDR3 DNA reads as TGCGCCAGCAGCTCGGGGGAGGGCACTGAAGCTTTCTTT. This sequence encodes CASSSGEGTEAFF.

The DNA for the CDR3 is TGTGCCACCAGCAGAGTACCAGCGGGAAGTGAGCAGTTCTTC. It translates to CATSRVPAGSEQFF. The chain combines TRBV15 with TRBJ2-1; 7 bases match TRBD2. CDR1 is LNHNV and CDR2 is YYDKDF in the germline V gene (reference sequence). The CDR3 length is 14 residues. With 1 base clipped from V and 9 bases from J, the junction kept 6 bases outside the gene matches.

The J gene is TRBJ2-3, the V gene TRBV12-2; the D call of TRBD2 is as the table states it, not checked on the DNA. TRBV12-2 is a pseudogene segment. CDR3 length equals 19 residues. The CDR3 DNA reads TGTGCAAGTCGCTTAGAACCGGGACTAGCGGGACTTAGCACAGATACGCAGTATTTT. It yields the protein CASRLEPGLAGLSTDTQYF.

The chain couples TRBV28 to TRBJ2-7; perhaps TRBD1 as D (6 bases). Germline CDR1 and CDR2: MDHEN and SYDVKM. The CDR3 extends over 14 amino acids. Trimming removed 5 bases at V and 3 bases at J, with 14 bases between. This CDR3 is CASSRGQGLYEQYF. The DNA for the CDR3 is TGTGCCAGCAGTCGGGGACAAGGACTCTACGAGCAGTACTTC.

The rearrangement links TRBV27 to TRBJ2-2; 9 nucleotides match TRBD1. CDR1 is MNHEY, CDR2 SMNVEV, per germline (reference sequence). Germline trimming cut 5 bases from V and 8 bases from J; bases unmatched to any gene: 12. CDR3 size: 16 residues. CDR3 nucleotide sequence: TGTGCCAGCAGTCCACCGGGGCACAGGGGGCTAGGGGAGCTGTTTTTT. Its protein is CASSPPGHRGLGELFF.

The chain uses TRBV5-1 and TRBJ2-5, with 11 nucleotides matching TRBD1. CDR3 length: 16 amino acids. Unmatched junction bases numbered 11, after V lost 5 bases and J lost 5 bases. CDR1 and CDR2 from the germline V gene are SGHRS and YFSETQ. The CDR3 nucleotides read TGCGCCAGCAGTATTGCCGGACAGGGGGCATCGGAGACCCAGTACTTC. Encoded protein: CASSIAGQGASETQYF. The whole variable domain, filled in from reference TRBV5-1 and TRBJ2-5, reads KAGVTQTPRYLIKTRGQQVTLSCSPISGHRSVSWYQQTPGQGLQFLFEYFSETQRNKGNFPGRFSGRQFSNSRSEMNVSTLELGDSALYLCASSIAGQGASETQYFGPGTRLLVL.

The gene calls are TRBV28 and TRBJ1-1, with a weak D call TRBD1 (5 bases). This CDR3 has 15 residues. CDR1 MDHEN and CDR2 SYDVKM come from the germline V gene. The germline V and J ends were trimmed by 5 bases and 4 bases, with 17 bases remaining between them. The CDR3 bases are TGTGCCAGCAGTCTTCCAGGGATGGGGGGCACTGAAGCTTTCTTT. Translation: CASSLPGMGGTEAFF.